This is a list of T cell receptor beta chains from one sample in a study of control samples from healthy donors and cancer patients. Repertoires were generated with immunoSEQ multiplex PCR, while TCRdb's copy carries only in-frame clones and drops some. The sample has about 22,000 clones, about 80% seen once. Sequenced sample: PBMCs. All receptors derive from a man aged 55 to 70 with head and neck cancer. CDR3s include the opening cysteine and the closing phenylalanine or tryptophan. The D gene is left open where the match is weak. Clone size is stated in some rows and not others, as once, few, many or a class when expanded.

d_call	j_call	v_call	clone_size	cdr3_nt	cdr3_aa
TRBD2	TRBJ2-2	TRBV19	-	TGTGCCAGTAGTATAAGGACGGGAGAGCGGGGGAGCCCCGGGGAGCTGTTTTTT	CASSIRTGERGSPGELFF
-	TRBJ2-1	TRBV11-3	-	TGTGCCAGCAGCTTCCAGAGCTACAATGAGCAGTTCTTC	CASSFQSYNEQFF
TRBD1	TRBJ1-5	TRBV19	-	TGTGCCGGAGGGACAGGTGGCTATCAGCCCCAGCATTTT	CAGGTGGYQPQHF
-	TRBJ1-2	TRBV12-3/TRBV12-4	-	TGTGCCAGCAGTTTAGGGGGGTCGGATGGCTACACCTTC	CASSLGGSDGYTF
-	TRBJ1-5	TRBV11-2	-	TGTGCCAGCAGCTTATCGGGGGCTGAACAGCCCCAGCATTTT	CASSLSGAEQPQHF
-	TRBJ2-3	TRBV5-1	-	TGCGCCAGCAGCTTGGCGGCAGGGAACACAGATACGCAGTATTTT	CASSLAAGNTDTQYF
TRBD2	TRBJ2-5	TRBV4-1	-	TGCGCCAGCAGCCAGCGCCTAGCGGGAGGGTTGGAGACCCAGTACTTC	CASSQRLAGGLETQYF
-	TRBJ1-2	TRBV19	-	TGTGCCAGTAGTTATAGAGTTGGGCAGGGACCTAGGGGCTACACCTTC	CASSYRVGQGPRGYTF
-	TRBJ2-5	TRBV7-2	-	TGTGCCAGCAGCCAGTCGCCCGGGCTAGGACTGAAGGAGACCCAGTACTTC	CASSQSPGLGLKETQYF
-	TRBJ2-3	TRBV5-6	-	TGTGCCAGCGGTATCATAGTTAGCACAGATACGCAGTATTTT	CASGIIVSTDTQYF
-	TRBJ1-1	TRBV6-5	-	TGTGCCAGCAGTTACTCGGACAGGAACACTGAAGCTTTCTTT	CASSYSDRNTEAFF
TRBD1	TRBJ2-7	TRBV9	-	TGTGCCAGCAGCCCCTCGGACAGGGGCGGAGAGCAGTACTTC	CASSPSDRGGEQYF
TRBD2	TRBJ2-2	TRBV5-4	-	TGTGCCAGCAGCCCCGTGAGCGGGGGCACCGGGGAGCTGTTTTTT	CASSPVSGGTGELFF
-	TRBJ1-2	TRBV19	few	TGTGCCAGTAGTATAGACATCACCTATGGCTACACCTTC	CASSIDITYGYTF
-	TRBJ2-7	TRBV6-6	-	TGTGCCAGCAGTCCCGAGAGAGCGGGCCTCTCCTACGAGCAGTACTTC	CASSPERAGLSYEQYF
-	TRBJ1-1	TRBV6-2/TRBV6-3	-	TGTGCCAGCAGTTATGTTCTGACCAGGGGCTATTCCCCCTTGAACACTGAAGCTTTCTTT	CASSYVLTRGYSPLNTEAFF